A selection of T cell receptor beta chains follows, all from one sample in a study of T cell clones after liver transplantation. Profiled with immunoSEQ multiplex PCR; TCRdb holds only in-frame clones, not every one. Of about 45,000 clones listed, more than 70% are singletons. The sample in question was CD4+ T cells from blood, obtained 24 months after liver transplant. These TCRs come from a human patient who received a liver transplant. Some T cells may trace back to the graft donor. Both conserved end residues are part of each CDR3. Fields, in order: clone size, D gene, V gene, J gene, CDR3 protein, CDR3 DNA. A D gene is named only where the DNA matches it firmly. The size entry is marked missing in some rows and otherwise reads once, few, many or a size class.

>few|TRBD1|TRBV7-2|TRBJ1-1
CASSLPTGATEAFF
TGTGCCAGCAGCTTACCGACAGGGGCCACTGAAGCTTTCTTT
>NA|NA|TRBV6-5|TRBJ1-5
CASSYSGRGQPQHF
TGTGCCAGCAGTTACTCTGGGAGGGGTCAGCCCCAGCATTTT
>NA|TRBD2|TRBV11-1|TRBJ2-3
CASSPGTSHGTDTQYF
TGTGCCAGCAGCCCTGGGACTAGCCATGGCACAGATACGCAGTATTTT
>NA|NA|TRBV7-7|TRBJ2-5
CASSLTLQETQYF
TGTGCCAGCAGCTTAACTCTACAAGAGACCCAGTACTTC
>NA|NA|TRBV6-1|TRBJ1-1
CASSEPPLRQGDTEAFF
TGTGCCAGCAGTGAGCCCCCCCTAAGACAAGGTGACACTGAAGCTTTCTTT
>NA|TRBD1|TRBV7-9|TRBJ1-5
CASSLGQGAQHF
TGTGCCAGCAGCTTAGGACAGGGGGCTCAGCATTTT
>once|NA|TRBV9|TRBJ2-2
CASSVAGPNTGELFF
TGTGCCAGCAGCGTAGCAGGCCCGAACACCGGGGAGCTGTTTTTT
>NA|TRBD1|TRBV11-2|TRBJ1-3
CASSSTQGNTIYF
TGTGCCAGCAGCTCCACACAGGGGAACACCATATATTTT
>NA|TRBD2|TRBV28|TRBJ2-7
CASSSWIWTSENYEQYF
TGTGCCAGCAGTTCCTGGATTTGGACTAGCGAAAACTACGAGCAGTACTTC
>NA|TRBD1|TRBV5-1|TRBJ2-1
CASSQGQAYNEQFF
TGCGCCAGCAGCCAAGGACAGGCCTACAATGAGCAGTTCTTC
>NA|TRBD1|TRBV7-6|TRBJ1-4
CASSDGTGDEKLFF
TGTGCCAGCAGCGACGGGACAGGGGACGAAAAACTGTTTTTT
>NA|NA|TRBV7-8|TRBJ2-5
CASSLHLATGETQYF
TGTGCCAGCAGCTTACACCTAGCGACAGGCGAGACCCAGTACTTC
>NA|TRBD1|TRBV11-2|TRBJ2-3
CASRLRTGPSTDTQYF
TGTGCCAGCAGGTTACGGACAGGGCCTAGCACAGATACGCAGTATTTT
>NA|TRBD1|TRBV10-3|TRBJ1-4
CATQGGVGEEKLFF
TGTGCCACCCAGGGGGGGGTGGGTGAAGAAAAACTGTTTTTT